These T cell receptor beta chains were read from a single sample in a study of T cell responses to AZD1222 COVID-19 vaccine. The protocol was immunoSEQ multiplex PCR, while the TCRdb copy is restricted to in-frame clones and leaves out a portion. The sample contains approximately 110,000 clones, around 90% of which appear only once. The specimen comprised peripheral blood, sampled on day 0 of AZD1222 vaccination. These receptors came from an adult in good health. The conserved cysteine and the conserved F or W are not part of the CDR3 here. Each record gives: V gene, CDR3 protein.

V: TRBV5-1
CDR3: ASSLVGGGDGYT

V: TRBV5-6
CDR3: ASSYPSGANVLT

V: TRBV7-2
CDR3: ASSTTGFGNTIY

V: TRBV19
CDR3: ASSITRTATDTQY

V: TRBV18
CDR3: ASSPGTATDTQY

V: TRBV4-3
CDR3: ASSQEDVPTSGYT

V: TRBV30
CDR3: AWSVTPRERGYT

V: TRBV28
CDR3: ASSFSGDDYEQY

V: TRBV2
CDR3: ASSISPTGRVNEQF

V: TRBV29-1
CDR3: SVTSGTVQETQY

V: TRBV2
CDR3: ASSDDRAGGNQPQH

V: TRBV5-5
CDR3: ASSSEAFGNTIY

V: TRBV5-4
CDR3: ASSPGGQGENEKLF

V: TRBV10-2
CDR3: ASSDNPAGAYNEQF

V: TRBV5-1
CDR3: ASSLWATRDTEAF

V: TRBV6-5
CDR3: ASSYSGYGYT

V: TRBV5-8
CDR3: ASSFSPATETQY

V: TRBV6-5
CDR3: ASSYLRLNTEAF

V: TRBV4-3
CDR3: ASSRGGGDNSPLH

V: TRBV9
CDR3: ASSAKAGTSVYNEQF

V: TRBV15
CDR3: ATSRGLGYEQY

V: TRBV3-1/TRBV3-2
CDR3: ASSQGAGYGYT

V: TRBV6-6
CDR3: ASSQGQGNYGYT

V: TRBV20-1
CDR3: SASGDDTEAF

V: TRBV19
CDR3: ASSIDRGQGGGYT

V: TRBV11-1
CDR3: ASSSSRTAHLLF

V: TRBV7-6
CDR3: ASSPLGGGTDTQY

V: TRBV27
CDR3: ASSLSDRWGDYYGYT

V: TRBV7-3
CDR3: ASSFSSGVGTEAF

V: TRBV4-3
CDR3: ASSPTTQGPISYEQY

V: TRBV9
CDR3: ASSVGQLTEAF

V: TRBV7-9
CDR3: ASSGGRDGEKLF

V: TRBV27
CDR3: AKIRGNTGELF

V: TRBV24-1
CDR3: ATSDFGTENQH

V: TRBV7-9
CDR3: ASSFSGRAKGGELF

V: TRBV7-2
CDR3: ASSSLTGALGYT

V: TRBV30
CDR3: AWIVGQGIGNTEAF

V: TRBV4-3
CDR3: ASSQVELGTADTQY

V: TRBV18
CDR3: ASSPQQVRNTEAF

V: TRBV30
CDR3: AWSVRPWTQY

V: TRBV21-1
CDR3: ASSNGCLTDTQY

V: TRBV27
CDR3: ASSLTGGSGNTIY

V: TRBV4-1
CDR3: ASSLQGTEQF